Shown below are 21 T cell receptor beta chains from a single sample sequenced in a study of OX40 agonist ivuxolimab in advanced cancers. Produced via immunoSEQ multiplex PCR; TCRdb's table is partial and in-frame only. In the table there are 70,000 to 95,000 clones, approximately 91% of which are singletons. Sample: CD4+ or CD8+ T cells sorted from blood, taken in a trial of the OX40 agonist ivuxolimab. Receptor source: an adult with an advanced solid tumor such as melanoma, head and neck, liver or kidney cancer.

The chain joins TRBV5-1 to TRBJ2-7; the D is unclear. Looked up from germline, CDR1 is SGHRS and CDR2 is YFSETQ. V gave up 1 base and J gave up 4 bases, with 15 bases separating them. The CDR3 runs 15 residues. The CDR3 DNA reads TGCGCCAGCAGCTTGAGTTCGGTACTTTTTTACGAGCAGTACTTC. Protein: CASSLSSVLFYEQYF.

The chain recombines TRBV9 with TRBJ2-7; D might be TRBD2 (6 bases). CDR1 and CDR2 (germline): SGDLS, YYNGEE. V was trimmed by 3 bases and J by 2 bases, leaving 18 bases between them. The CDR3 consists of 16 residues. CDR3 nucleotide sequence: TGTGCCAGCAGCGCCCCTAGAGCCGGGGGAACCTACGAGCAGTACTTC. Protein product: CASSAPRAGGTYEQYF. The whole variable domain, filled in from reference TRBV9 and TRBJ2-7, reads DSGVTQTPKHLITATGQRVTLRCSPRSGDLSVYWYQQSLDQGLQFLIQYYNGEERAKGNILERFSAQQFPDLHSELNLSSLELGDSALYFCASSAPRAGGTYEQYFGPGTRLTVT.

The chain links TRBV5-1 to TRBJ1-4; D is uncertain. The germline CDR1 and CDR2 sequences are SGHRS and YFSETQ. The CDR3 runs 15 residues. V shed 0 bases and J shed 3 bases, with 9 bases lying between them. CDR3 coding DNA: TGCGCCAGCAGCTTGGGTTTTGGAGCTAATGAAAAACTGTTTTTT. Translating it yields CASSLGFGANEKLFF.

The rearrangement joins TRBV7-9 to TRBJ1-1; D unresolved. Germline V gene sequence: CDR1 SEHNR, CDR2 FQNEAQ (reference sequence). V was pared by 1 base and J by 5 bases, with 11 bases between. CDR3 size: 14 residues. The CDR3 is CASSLGTLVTEAFF. CDR3 DNA: TGTGCCAGCAGCTTAGGGACCTTGGTAACTGAAGCTTTCTTT.

The rearrangement uses TRBV5-1 and TRBJ2-1; the D is unclear. The CDR3 has 14 residues. CDR1 and CDR2 (germline): SGHRS, YFSETQ. V was pared by 0 bases and J by 9 bases, with 13 bases between. As DNA, the CDR3 is TGCGCCAGCAGCTTGGCCGTGAGCGTCAGTGAGCAGTTCTTC. Residues: CASSLAVSVSEQFF. Drawing the rest from reference TRBV5-1 and TRBJ2-1, the complete variable domain is KAGVTQTPRYLIKTRGQQVTLSCSPISGHRSVSWYQQTPGQGLQFLFEYFSETQRNKGNFPGRFSGRQFSNSRSEMNVSTLELGDSALYLCASSLAVSVSEQFFGPGTRLTVL.

The table lists this clone with a count of one. V and J are TRBV18 and TRBJ2-2; 7 bases are a match to TRBD1. V was clipped by 0 bases and J by 6 bases; unmatched bases: 7. The CDR3 totals 16 residues. Germline lookup yields CDR1 KGHSH and CDR2 LQKENI. CDR3 bases: TGTGCCAGCTCACCACCCGGAAGGGGGCGAGCCGGGGAGCTGTTTTTT. This sequence encodes CASSPPGRGRAGELFF.

The chain has TRBV11-2 and TRBJ2-3; 11 bases match TRBD2. Germline V gene lookup returns CDR1 SGHAT and CDR2 FQNNGV. The V segment lost 3 bases and the J segment 0 bases; nucleotides outside the gene matches: 5. The CDR3 extends over 17 amino acids. The CDR3 sequence: CASSFLAGGGSTDTQYF. The CDR3 coding sequence is TGTGCCAGCAGCTTCCTAGCGGGGGGTGGTAGCACAGATACGCAGTATTTT. Together with reference TRBV11-2 and TRBJ2-3, the CDR3 gives the full variable domain: EAGVAQSPRYKIIEKRQSVAFWCNPISGHATLYWYQQILGQGPKLLIQFQNNGVVDDSQLPKDRFSAERLKGVDSTLKIQPAKLEDSAVYLCASSFLAGGGSTDTQYFGPGTRLTVL.

This chain links TRBV19 with TRBJ1-2; D is unclear. This CDR3 comprises 12 residues. Germline V gene lookup returns CDR1 LNHDA and CDR2 SQIVND (reference sequence). V was trimmed by 9 bases and J by 5 bases, leaving 13 bases between them. Here the CDR3 DNA reads TGTGCCAGCCGAACCGGACTTTATGGCTACACCTTC. This gives the protein CASRTGLYGYTF.

This clone was seen once. The rearrangement joins TRBV7-9 to TRBJ1-6, with D uncertain. Trimming shortened V by 1 base and J by 3 bases, and 7 bases separated the two germline ends. CDR1 is SEHNR and CDR2 is FQNEAQ in the germline V gene (reference sequence). This CDR3 is 15 amino acids long. CDR3 sequence (DNA): TGTGCCAGCAGCTTAGATGGGGACTATAATTCACCCCTCCACTTT. Translated: CASSLDGDYNSPLHF.

In its sample, this clone was seen a few times. The chain couples TRBV27 to TRBJ2-2; 15 positions agree with TRBD2. J was trimmed by 5 bases and V by 7 bases; bases with no gene match: 5. CDR3 length equals 16 residues. Germline loops: CDR1 MNHEY, CDR2 SMNVEV (reference sequence). The CDR3 DNA follows: TGTGCCAGCACCTTCGGACTAGCGGGGGGGACCGGGGAGCTGTTTTTT. Its protein is CASTFGLAGGTGELFF.

This sequence joins TRBV18 and TRBJ2-7; no reliable D call. The germline CDR1 and CDR2 sequences are KGHSH and LQKENI. Trimming cost V 6 bases and J 5 bases, with 11 bases left between them. CDR3 size: 12 residues. For the CDR3, the DNA is TGTGCCAGCTCCCCAGAACAAGACGAGCAGTACTTC. It is translated as CASSPEQDEQYF.

The chain joins TRBV7-9 to TRBJ2-7; 8 bases line up with TRBD2. The CDR3 covers 15 residues. The germline CDR1 and CDR2 sequences are SEHNR and FQNEAQ (reference sequence). Unmatched junction bases numbered 8, after V lost 4 bases and J lost 3 bases. CDR3 bases: TGTGCCAGCAGCTCAACAGCGGGAGATGGCTACGAGCAGTACTTC. Its protein is CASSSTAGDGYEQYF.

This clone was seen a single time. The chain has TRBV5-1 and TRBJ1-3; D ambiguous. Trimming removed 0 bases from V and 7 bases from J, with 11 bases in between. The CDR3 is 14 amino acids. Per the germline V gene, CDR1 is SGHRS and CDR2 is YFSETQ. The CDR3 region has the DNA TGCGCCAGCAGCTTGGACGGGAAGCGCAACACCATATATTTT. This codes for CASSLDGKRNTIYF.

J is TRBJ2-3 and V is TRBV5-4, with 13 bases matching TRBD2. The CDR3 extends over 16 amino acids. Germline values: CDR1 SGHNT, CDR2 YYREEE (reference sequence). Unmatched junction bases numbered 6, after V lost 4 bases and J lost 4 bases. The CDR3 loop is CASSSGLAGDADTQYF. The DNA for the CDR3 is TGTGCCAGCAGCAGTGGACTAGCGGGAGACGCAGATACGCAGTATTTT.

The CDR3, as DNA: TGTGCCAGCAGCAACACAGGGGGCGGTGTGAACACTGAAGCTTTCTTT. As protein: CASSNTGGGVNTEAFF. V usage is TRBV28 and J usage is TRBJ1-1; 9 positions match TRBD1. The length of the CDR3 is 16 residues. The V and J ends lost 6 bases and 0 bases, in that order; junction bases with no gene match: 8. Germline loops: CDR1 MDHEN, CDR2 SYDVKM.

This clone was found once. The CDR3 loop is CASSFSWNTGELFF. The CDR3 DNA sequence: TGTGCCAGCAGCTTTAGTTGGAACACCGGGGAGCTGTTTTTT. The chain recombines TRBV7-2 with TRBJ2-2; D unresolved. The CDR3 totals 14 residues. The V gene lost 3 bases and the J gene lost 1 base, with 6 bases spanning the gap. CDR1 and CDR2 from the germline V gene are SGHTA and FQGNSA.

The V call is TRBV5-1, the J call TRBJ2-7; 8 bases are shared with TRBD2. Germline values: CDR1 SGHRS, CDR2 YFSETQ. Losses at the gene ends were 4 bases for V and 5 bases for J; bases not matched to a gene: 8. This CDR3 has 14 residues. As DNA, the CDR3 is TGCGCCAGCAGCCCAGGACTAGCAGCGCACGAGCAGTACTTC. As protein: CASSPGLAAHEQYF.

The J gene is TRBJ2-2, the V gene TRBV5-1; 8 bases are a match to TRBD2. The CDR3 has 14 residues. Germline V CDR1 and CDR2: SGHRS, YFSETQ. V was clipped by 5 bases and J by 1 base; unmatched bases: 1. The CDR3 loop is CASRREGNTGELFF. The CDR3, as DNA: TGCGCCAGCAGACGGGAGGGGAACACCGGGGAGCTGTTTTTT.

Comment on this clone: Other DNA sequences in this sample translate to the same CDR3. The genes are TRBV6-6 and TRBJ1-1, with D maybe TRBD1 (5 bases). Germline V gene lookup returns CDR1 MNHNY and CDR2 SVGAGI (reference sequence). The length of the CDR3 is 14 residues. Trimming left V 2 bases short and J 0 bases short, with 7 bases between. CDR3 sequence reads: CASSYLGVNTEAFF. CDR3 in DNA: TGTGCCAGCAGTTACCTAGGGGTGAACACTGAAGCTTTCTTT.

The chain couples TRBV19 to TRBJ1-1; 7 bases fit TRBD1. CDR1 and CDR2 from the germline V gene are LNHDA and SQIVND (reference sequence). The V and J ends lost 1 base and 1 base, in that order; junction bases with no gene match: 18. The CDR3 is 20 residues long. The CDR3 region has the DNA TGTGCCAGTAGTATAGGGTGGGGGACAGAATTGTTTCGACCGAACACTGAAGCTTTCTTT. Its protein is CASSIGWGTELFRPNTEAFF.

V gene TRBV9 combines with J gene TRBJ2-1; D call uncertain. CDR1 is SGDLS and CDR2 is YYNGEE in the germline V gene. The CDR3 extends over 13 amino acids. Between the trimmed V and J ends, which lost 2 bases and 15 bases, there was a span of 18 bases. CDR3 amino acids: CASSVGPSLPLFF. The DNA of the CDR3 is TGTGCCAGCAGCGTCGGACCCAGCCTCCCTCTGTTCTTC.